The entry that follows covers one T cell receptor beta chain sequence. It lacks a known antigen. Library generation was performed with the immunoSEQ multiplex PCR assay. The multiplex PCR relied on a mix of 60 forward primers for TCR Vbeta segments and 13 reverse primers for TCR Jbeta segments. The CDR3 region of rearranged TCR beta genes was amplified from genomic DNA with a multiplex PCR assay. On the Illumina HiSeq System, the amplified TCR beta libraries were sequenced as 87-base-pair reads. Concerning the study's data processing: In a later analysis, some 80 million unique TCR beta chains were counted across the approximately 640 repertoires, and about 9.9 million of these chains were shared by at least two donors. A nearest-neighbor algorithm error-corrected the raw reads and collapsed the reads into unique sequences, merging closely related sequences to remove PCR and sequencing errors. V, D and J gene segments were assigned by aligning CDR3 sequences to IMGT reference sequences. For a sequence to be retained, at least a six-nucleotide match to both a V gene segment and a J gene segment was required. A rearrangement was called productive if the CDR3 had no stop codons and remained in frame with V and J, and every other rearrangement was called non-productive. Following IMGT convention, CDR3 was defined as the stretch from the second conserved V-encoded cysteine to the conserved J-encoded phenylalanine. In an earlier analysis of 500 to 650 of the donors, sequences lacking an unambiguous match to a single V gene segment were excluded. An earlier analysis of almost 600 of the donors classified V segments as functional when productive rearrangements were above 56.7% and as segregating when the standard deviation between donors was above 5%. A statistical classification framework was built for diagnosing cytomegalovirus status from the catalog of TCR beta chain sequences. In a later analysis, V and J genes were assigned by comparing TCR nucleotide sequences against IMGT/GENE-DB human TR gene sequences. A later analysis assigned CDR3 sequences and most-parsimonious VDJ recombination scenarios with the TCRdist pipeline. In a later analysis, each TCR beta chain was defined by its CDR3 amino acid sequence together with its V-gene family, and reads without a unique V-gene family were excluded. In a later analysis, around 600 highly shared, low-generation-probability nucleotide sequences were removed to address suspected cross-contamination and a sequencing artifact. A later analysis calculated a clonal expansion index for each public chain from normalized within-repertoire ranks of inferred template counts. In a later analysis, generation probabilities were computed with a VDJ recombination model fitted to out-of-frame rearrangements, and the resulting probabilities were checked against IGoR. In a later analysis, hypergeometric tests were used to score TCR-TCR, TCR-HLA and TCR-CMV co-occurrence, with a repertoire-size bias correction applied to TCR pairs. To estimate false discovery rates, a later analysis permuted the HLA or CMV assignments 20 times. In a later analysis, co-occurring TCRs were grouped using DBSCAN, with TCRdist sequence similarity added in when clustering inside HLA-allele-positive subsets. Repertoires with fewer than 30,000 or more than 120,000 public chains, plus five repertoires with anomalous nucleotide sharing, were excluded from co-occurrence clustering. In its TCRdb copy, this immuneACCESS table keeps in-frame sequences only and misses some clones. Where compared with another copy, unresolved V genes explain less than half of these, and the others have no known cause. The DNA gave D and trimming, while V, J and clone size come from that table. The data table for this sample lists about 110,000 clones. 0.55% to 0.6% of the sample lies in the top ten.

The entry originates in a study of cytomegalovirus exposure and HLA in healthy donors (dated by TCRdb to between 2016 and 2019). With regard to the full study: According to an earlier analysis of several hundred of the donors, about 170 million T cells yielded over 100 million unique TCR beta sequences and around 280 Gb of sequence data. In an earlier analysis of 587 of the donors, high-throughput TCR beta sequencing was used to judge whether each TCR beta V gene segment behaved as functional or pseudogenic. A later genetic analysis used genome-wide SNP genotypes for about 65% of the roughly 700 donors, treating that subset as a discovery cohort. Several DR-DQ haplotypes were treated as single units for association and clustering because of strong linkage in the cohort. In addition to the first cohort of hundreds of subjects, a separate validation cohort of approximately 130 different subjects was used. An early release covering roughly 640 HLA-typed donors comprised about 310 gigabases of sequencing data and around 80 million unique TCR sequences. Typing coverage differed by locus: A, B, C, DRB1 and DQB1 were typed in roughly 620-630 donors, DQA1 in approximately 520, DPA1 in 600 to 610, and DPB1 in around 440. The study profiled the T cell repertoires of 500 to 800 subjects by immunosequencing and related them to cytomegalovirus serostatus. Of the approximately 400 genotyped donors, around 81% fell in the genetic ancestry cluster associated with self-reported Caucasian donors. To predict cytomegalovirus infection status, the study combined high-throughput TCR immunosequencing, statistical association of individual TCRs with disease status, and machine learning. The later analysis used no new phenotypic data to find candidate immune exposures, relying instead on TCR beta sequences and their occurrence across donors. Every repertoire in the discovery cohort had been generated on one and the same sequencing platform. The study aimed to test whether cataloging public T cell receptors could reveal signatures of past pathogen exposure. HLA typing included class I and class II loci at four-digit resolution. A later analysis re-analyzed previously published TCR beta repertoires from roughly 630 donors and added high-resolution HLA genotyping to study TCR occurrence patterns. Among around 400 genotyped donors of the cohort, an average of about 240,000 unique TCR beta nucleotide sequences was sequenced per donor, of which 15% to 20% were non-productive. Donor age, sex, ethnicity and CMV serostatus were compiled alongside the repertoire data.

The cohort comprised several hundred healthy bone marrow donors. Cohort members were all nominally healthy when sampled, although unrecorded immune exposures were likely present. The donor tested CMV seronegative and was one of the 352 seronegative cohort members. A peripheral blood sample was collected from each donor, and TCR beta sequencing was performed on peripheral blood mononuclear cells. The Qiagen DNeasy Blood Extraction Kit was used to extract genomic DNA from the blood cell samples. The study at large found these results: In a later analysis, HLA-associated TCR beta chains showed more clonal expansion and lower generation probabilities than non-associated chains that were equally common. A group of highly shared sequence variants was considered likely to be a technical artifact of the sequencing pipeline. Three of the identified cytomegalovirus-associated TCR beta chains were confirmed in vitro to be specific for cytomegalovirus antigens. When HLA alleles, especially DR and DQ, strongly co-occurred, TCR associations were difficult to assign to individual alleles. Presence/absence analyses assumed roughly uniform sequencing depth across donors, an assumption that may not hold. The authors suggested that the approach could potentially be extended to other disease states and immunological phenotypes. Because HLA typing was missing for some donors at each locus, association tests included only the typed subset. In a later analysis, several top co-occurrence clusters were reported to appear linked to parvovirus B19, influenza, CMV and Epstein-Barr virus. Specific HLA alleles were associated with more than 15,000 TCR beta sequences at a false discovery rate of 0.05 in a later analysis. In a later analysis, the rate of TCR association differed among HLA loci, with DRB1 alleles having the most associated TCRs and HLA-C alleles having the fewest. In this cohort, only TCR beta chains were sequenced, and detectable features were limited by the absence of alpha or paired-chain data. A further reported finding was that TCR beta sequences accurately predicted the HLA-A and HLA-B alleles for most subjects in the first cohort. In a later analysis, most CMV-associated TCR beta chains were found to appear HLA-restricted, with HLA associations seemingly driven largely by CMV exposure. Correlated functional status among segregating V segments might reflect linkage disequilibrium, but an unknown experimental factor could not be ruled out. The only immune exposure information available for the cohort was CMV serostatus. Broadly in line with IMGT annotations, most TCR beta V segments showed up in productive rearrangements about 90% or about 30% of the time in an earlier analysis of around 550 of the donors. The classifier was reported to diagnose cytomegalovirus status with high specificity and sensitivity in both the original cohort and the validation cohort. In a later genetic analysis, a missense DCLRE1C variant was associated with V-gene and J-gene trimming of TCR beta chains, and the association was replicated in an independent cohort. A later genetic analysis reported fewer N-insertions in productive TCRs among donors in an Asian-associated ancestry cluster than the roughly 720-donor mean. A total of 150 or so TCR beta chains were listed by the study as associated with cytomegalovirus. About 17 rarely observed V segments, including chromosome 9 orphons, were excluded from the earlier analysis of 550 to 700 of the donors because counts were too low. Most TCR sequences were observed very rarely across donors, whereas some public TCRs were present in many individuals.

What was sequenced was PBMCs. The sequence was collected from a man aged 50-60 years in good health and CMV-seronegative.

The nucleotide sequence reads as follows: TGTGCCAGCAGCTTTAGCGGGAGGGAGACCCAGTACTTC. Translated, it gives CASSFSGRETQYF. The chain is assembled from TRBV5-6 and TRBJ2-5; 10 middle bases align to TRBD2. As encoded in the germline V gene, CDR1 is SGHDT while CDR2 is YYEEEE. Reading from cysteine to phenylalanine, the CDR3 counts 13 amino acids. CDR3 DNA only is kept here, 39 bases in frame from base 1. Germline trimming: 2 bases from V, 5 bases from J; junction bases outside gene matches: 0.